This TCR beta chain was sequenced for a study of blood T cell repertoires in COVID-19. From germline, CDR1 is SGHAT and CDR2 FQNNGV. Trimming took 1 base from V and 4 from J, leaving 13 bases between them. This CDR3 contains 15 residues. Method: immunoSEQ multiplex PCR; TCRdb's copy keeps in-frame clones and lacks some. This sample has over 35,000 clones, with roughly 88% found just once. The sequencing sample was made of peripheral blood. The receptor comes from a man aged 50-59 years with acute or convalescent COVID-19. This sequence joins TRBV11-2 and TRBJ2-5; a possible D gene is TRBD2 (5 bases). The CDR3 nucleotides read TGTGCCAGCAGCTTAGGGGGTAAAGAGGGAGAGACCCAGTACTTC. Its protein product is CASSLGGKEGETQYF.